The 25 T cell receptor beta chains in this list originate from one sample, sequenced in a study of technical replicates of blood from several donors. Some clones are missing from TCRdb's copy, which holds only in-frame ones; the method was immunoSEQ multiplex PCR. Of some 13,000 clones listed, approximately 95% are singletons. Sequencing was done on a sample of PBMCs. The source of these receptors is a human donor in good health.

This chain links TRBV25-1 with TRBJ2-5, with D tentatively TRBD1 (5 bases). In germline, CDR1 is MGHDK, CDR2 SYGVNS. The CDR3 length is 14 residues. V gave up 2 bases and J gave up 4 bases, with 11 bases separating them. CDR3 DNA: TGTGCCAGCAGTGAAAGAGGACACGGAGAGACCCAGTACTTC. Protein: CASSERGHGETQYF.

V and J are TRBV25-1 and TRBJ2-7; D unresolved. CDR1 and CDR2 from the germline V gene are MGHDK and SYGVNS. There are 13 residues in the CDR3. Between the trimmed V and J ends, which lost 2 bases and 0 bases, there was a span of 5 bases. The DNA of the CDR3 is TGTGCCAGCAGTGAAGCTAACTCCTACGAGCAGTACTTC. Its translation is CASSEANSYEQYF.

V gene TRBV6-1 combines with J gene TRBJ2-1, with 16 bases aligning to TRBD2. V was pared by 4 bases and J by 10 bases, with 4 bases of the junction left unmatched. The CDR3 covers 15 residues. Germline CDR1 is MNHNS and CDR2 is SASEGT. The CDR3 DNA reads TGTGCCAGCAGTGGGGGACTAGCGGGAGGGCGGGAGCAGTTCTTC. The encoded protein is CASSGGLAGGREQFF.

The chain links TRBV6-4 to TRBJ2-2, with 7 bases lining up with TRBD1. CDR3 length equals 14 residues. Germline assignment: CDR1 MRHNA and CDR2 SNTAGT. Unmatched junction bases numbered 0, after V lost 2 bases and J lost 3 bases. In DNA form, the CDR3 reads TGTGCCAGCAGTGACGGGACAGACACCGGGGAGCTGTTTTTT. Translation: CASSDGTDTGELFF.

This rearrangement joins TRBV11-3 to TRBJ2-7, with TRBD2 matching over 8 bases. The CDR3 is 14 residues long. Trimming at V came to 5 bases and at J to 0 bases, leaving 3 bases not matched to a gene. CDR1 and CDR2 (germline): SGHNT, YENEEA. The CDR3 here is CASSPGGSSYEQYF. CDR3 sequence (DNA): TGTGCCAGCAGCCCGGGGGGGAGCTCCTACGAGCAGTACTTC. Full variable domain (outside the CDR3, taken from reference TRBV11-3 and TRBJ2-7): EAGVVQSPRYKIIEKKQPVAFWCNPISGHNTLYWYLQNLGQGPELLIRYENEEAVDDSQLPKDRFSAERLKGVDSTLKIQPAELGDSAVYLCASSPGGSSYEQYFGPGTRLTVT.

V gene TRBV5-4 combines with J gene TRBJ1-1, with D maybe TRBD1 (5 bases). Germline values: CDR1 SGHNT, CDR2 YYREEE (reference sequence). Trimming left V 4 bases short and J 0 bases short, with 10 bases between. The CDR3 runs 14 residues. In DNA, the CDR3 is TGTGCCAGCAGCATGACAGTCATGAACACTGAAGCTTTCTTT. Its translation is CASSMTVMNTEAFF.

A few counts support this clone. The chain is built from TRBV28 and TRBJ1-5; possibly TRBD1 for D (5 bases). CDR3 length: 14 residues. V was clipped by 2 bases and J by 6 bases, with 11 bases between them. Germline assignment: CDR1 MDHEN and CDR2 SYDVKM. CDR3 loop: CASSLEQGGQPQHF. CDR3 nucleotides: TGTGCCAGCAGTTTAGAGCAGGGCGGTCAGCCCCAGCATTTT. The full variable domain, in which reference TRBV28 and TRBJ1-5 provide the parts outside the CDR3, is DVKVTQSSRYLVKRTGEKVFLECVQDMDHENMFWYRQDPGLGLRLIYFSYDVKMKEKGDIPEGYSVSREKKERFSLILESASTNQTSMYLCASSLEQGGQPQHFGDGTRLSIL.

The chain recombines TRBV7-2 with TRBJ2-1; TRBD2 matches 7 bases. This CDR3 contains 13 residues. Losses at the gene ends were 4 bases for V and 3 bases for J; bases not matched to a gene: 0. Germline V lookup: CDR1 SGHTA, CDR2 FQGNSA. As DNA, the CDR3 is TGTGCCAGCAGCTGGGACTACTACAATGAGCAGTTCTTC. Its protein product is CASSWDYYNEQFF.

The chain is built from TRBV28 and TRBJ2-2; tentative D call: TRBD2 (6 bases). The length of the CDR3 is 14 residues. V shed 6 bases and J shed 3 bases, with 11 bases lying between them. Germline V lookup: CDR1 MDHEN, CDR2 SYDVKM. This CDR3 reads CASREGPYTGELFF. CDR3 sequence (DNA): TGTGCCAGCAGGGAGGGCCCTTACACCGGGGAGCTGTTTTTT.

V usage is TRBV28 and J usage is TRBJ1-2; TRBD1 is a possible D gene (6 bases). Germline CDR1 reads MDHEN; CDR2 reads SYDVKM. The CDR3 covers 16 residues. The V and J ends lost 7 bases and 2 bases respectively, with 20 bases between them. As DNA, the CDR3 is TGTGCCAGCACTATTGACGACTATACAGGGAACTATGGCTACACCTTC. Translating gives CASTIDDYTGNYGYTF.

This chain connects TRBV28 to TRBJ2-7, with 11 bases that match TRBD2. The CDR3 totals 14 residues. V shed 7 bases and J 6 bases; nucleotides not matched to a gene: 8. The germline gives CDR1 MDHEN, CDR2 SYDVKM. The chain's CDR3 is CASTELAGVGEQYF. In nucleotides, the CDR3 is TGTGCCAGCACCGAACTAGCGGGAGTGGGCGAGCAGTACTTC.

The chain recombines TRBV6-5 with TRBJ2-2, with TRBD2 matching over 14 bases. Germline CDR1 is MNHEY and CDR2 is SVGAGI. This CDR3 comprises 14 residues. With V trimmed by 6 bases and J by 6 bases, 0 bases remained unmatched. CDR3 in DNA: TGTGCCAGCAGGGGACTAGCGGGAGCCGGGGAGCTGTTTTTT. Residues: CASRGLAGAGELFF.

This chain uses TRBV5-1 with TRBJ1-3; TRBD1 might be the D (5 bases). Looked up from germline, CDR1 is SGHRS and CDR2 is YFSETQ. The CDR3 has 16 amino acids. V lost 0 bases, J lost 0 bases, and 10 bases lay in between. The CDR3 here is CASSLDPGGSGNTIYF. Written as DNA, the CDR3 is TGCGCCAGCAGCTTGGATCCCGGGGGCTCTGGAAACACCATATATTTT.

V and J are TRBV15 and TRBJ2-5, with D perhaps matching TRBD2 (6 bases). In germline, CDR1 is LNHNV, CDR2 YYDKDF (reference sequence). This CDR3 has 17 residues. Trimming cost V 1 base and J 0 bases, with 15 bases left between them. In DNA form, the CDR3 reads TGTGCCACCAGCAGAGTAAGGAGGGCAGGGAACCAAGAGACCCAGTACTTC. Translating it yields CATSRVRRAGNQETQYF. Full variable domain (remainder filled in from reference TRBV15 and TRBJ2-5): DAMVIQNPRYQVTQFGKPVTLSCSQTLNHNVMYWYQQKSSQAPKLLFHYYDKDFNNEADTPDNFQSRRPNTSFCFLDIRSPGLGDTAMYLCATSRVRRAGNQETQYFGPGTRLLVL.

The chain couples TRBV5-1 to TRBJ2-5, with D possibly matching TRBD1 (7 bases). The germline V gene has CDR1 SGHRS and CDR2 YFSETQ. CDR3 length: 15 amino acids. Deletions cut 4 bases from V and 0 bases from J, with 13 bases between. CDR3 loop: CASSGLQGNQETQYF. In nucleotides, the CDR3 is TGCGCCAGCAGCGGACTACAGGGGAACCAAGAGACCCAGTACTTC.

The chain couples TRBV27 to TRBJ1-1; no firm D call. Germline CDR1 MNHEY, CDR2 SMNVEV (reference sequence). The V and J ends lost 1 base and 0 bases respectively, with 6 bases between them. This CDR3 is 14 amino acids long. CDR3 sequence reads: CASSLYNMNTEAFF. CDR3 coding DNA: TGTGCCAGCAGTTTATACAACATGAACACTGAAGCTTTCTTT.

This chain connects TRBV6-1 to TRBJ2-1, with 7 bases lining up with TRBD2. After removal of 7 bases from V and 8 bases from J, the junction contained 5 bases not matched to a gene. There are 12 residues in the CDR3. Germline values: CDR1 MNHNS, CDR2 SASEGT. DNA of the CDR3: TGTGCCAGCACCTTGGCGGGGGATGAGCAGTTCTTC. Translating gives CASTLAGDEQFF.

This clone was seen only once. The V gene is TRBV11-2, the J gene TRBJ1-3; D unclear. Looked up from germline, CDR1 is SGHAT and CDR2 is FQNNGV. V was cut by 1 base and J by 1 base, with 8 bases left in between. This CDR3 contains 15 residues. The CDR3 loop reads CASSLAGGSGNTIYF. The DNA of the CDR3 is TGTGCCAGCAGCTTAGCAGGAGGGTCTGGAAACACCATATATTTT.

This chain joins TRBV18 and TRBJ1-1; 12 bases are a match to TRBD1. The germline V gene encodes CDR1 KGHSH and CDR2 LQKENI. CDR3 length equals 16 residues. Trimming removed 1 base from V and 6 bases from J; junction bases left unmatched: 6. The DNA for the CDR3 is TGTGCCAGCTCACCACAAGGGACAGGGGGCTGGGCTGAAGCTTTCTTT. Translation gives CASSPQGTGGWAEAFF.

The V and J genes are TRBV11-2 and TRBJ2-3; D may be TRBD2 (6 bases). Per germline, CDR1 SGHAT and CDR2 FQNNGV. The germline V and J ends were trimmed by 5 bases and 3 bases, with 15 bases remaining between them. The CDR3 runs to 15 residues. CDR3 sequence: CASSPRWGETDTQYF. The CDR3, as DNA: TGTGCCAGCAGCCCACGTTGGGGGGAGACAGATACGCAGTATTTT.

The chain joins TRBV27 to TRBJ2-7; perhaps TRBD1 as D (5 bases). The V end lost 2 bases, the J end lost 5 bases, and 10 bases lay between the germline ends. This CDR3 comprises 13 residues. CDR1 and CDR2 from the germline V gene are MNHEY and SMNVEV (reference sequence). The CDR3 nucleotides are TGTGCCAGCAGTTTAAATGACAGACACGAGCAGTACTTC. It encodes CASSLNDRHEQYF.

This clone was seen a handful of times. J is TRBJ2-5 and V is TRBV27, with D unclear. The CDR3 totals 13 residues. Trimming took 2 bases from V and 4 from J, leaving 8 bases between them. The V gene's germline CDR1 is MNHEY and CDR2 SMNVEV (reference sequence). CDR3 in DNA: TGTGCCAGCAGTTTACGAGGATTAGAGACCCAGTACTTC. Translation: CASSLRGLETQYF.

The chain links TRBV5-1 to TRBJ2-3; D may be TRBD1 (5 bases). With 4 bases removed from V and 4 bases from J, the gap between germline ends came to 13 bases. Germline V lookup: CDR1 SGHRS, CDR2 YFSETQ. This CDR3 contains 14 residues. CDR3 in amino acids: CASSVSQGSDTQYF. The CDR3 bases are TGCGCCAGCAGCGTCTCTCAGGGCTCAGATACGCAGTATTTT.

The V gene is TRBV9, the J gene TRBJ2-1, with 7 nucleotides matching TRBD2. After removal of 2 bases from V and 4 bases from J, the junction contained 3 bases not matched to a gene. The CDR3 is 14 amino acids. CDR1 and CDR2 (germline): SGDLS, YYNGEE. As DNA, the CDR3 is TGTGCCAGCAGCGTTGGACTAGAATACAATGAGCAGTTCTTC. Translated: CASSVGLEYNEQFF.

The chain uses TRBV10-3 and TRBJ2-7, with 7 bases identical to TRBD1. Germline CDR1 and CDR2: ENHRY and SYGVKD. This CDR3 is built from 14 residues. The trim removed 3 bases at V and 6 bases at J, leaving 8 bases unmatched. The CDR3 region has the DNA TGTGCCATCAGTGACGGGCAGGGGGTGGCCGAGCAGTACTTC. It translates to CAISDGQGVAEQYF.